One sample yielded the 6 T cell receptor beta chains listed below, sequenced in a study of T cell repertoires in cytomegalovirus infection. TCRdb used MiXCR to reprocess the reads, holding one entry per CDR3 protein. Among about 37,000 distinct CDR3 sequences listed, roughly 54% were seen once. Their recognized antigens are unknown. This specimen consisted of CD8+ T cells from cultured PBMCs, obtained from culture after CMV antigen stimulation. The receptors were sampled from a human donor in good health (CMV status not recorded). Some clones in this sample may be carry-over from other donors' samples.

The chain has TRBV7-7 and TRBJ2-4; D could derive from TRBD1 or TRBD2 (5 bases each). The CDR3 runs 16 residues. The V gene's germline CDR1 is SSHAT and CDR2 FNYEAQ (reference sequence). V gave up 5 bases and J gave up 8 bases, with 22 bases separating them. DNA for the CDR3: TGTGCCAGCAGCCCAGCCGGGCGCAGGGAGATTTACATTCAGTACTTC. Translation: CASSPAGRREIYIQYF.

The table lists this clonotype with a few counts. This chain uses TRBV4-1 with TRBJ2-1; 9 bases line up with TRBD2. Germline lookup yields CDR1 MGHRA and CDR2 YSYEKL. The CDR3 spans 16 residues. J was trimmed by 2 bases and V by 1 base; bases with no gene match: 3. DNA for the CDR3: TGCGCCAGCAGCCAAGCCGGGACTAGCACCTACAATGAGCAGTTCTTC. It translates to CASSQAGTSTYNEQFF.

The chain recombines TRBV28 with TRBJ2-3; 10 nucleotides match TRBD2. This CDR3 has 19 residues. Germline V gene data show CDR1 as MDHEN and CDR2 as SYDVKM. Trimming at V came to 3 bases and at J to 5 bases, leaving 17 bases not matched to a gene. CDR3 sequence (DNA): TGTGCCAGCAGTTTCCAGTTCCAAAGTAGCGGGAGGTTAAAAGATACGCAGTATTTT. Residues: CASSFQFQSSGRLKDTQYF.

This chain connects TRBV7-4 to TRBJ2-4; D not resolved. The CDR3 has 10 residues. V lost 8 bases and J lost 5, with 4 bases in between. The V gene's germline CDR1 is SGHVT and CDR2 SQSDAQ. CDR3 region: CASSQNIQYF. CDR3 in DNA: TGTGCCAGCTCGCAAAACATTCAGTACTTC.

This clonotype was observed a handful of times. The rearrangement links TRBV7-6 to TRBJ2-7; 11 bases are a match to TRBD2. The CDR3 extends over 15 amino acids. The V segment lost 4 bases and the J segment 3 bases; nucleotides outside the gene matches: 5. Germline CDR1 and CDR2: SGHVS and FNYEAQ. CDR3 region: CASSSPGLADYEQYF. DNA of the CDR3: TGTGCCAGCAGCTCGCCGGGACTAGCGGACTACGAGCAGTACTTC.

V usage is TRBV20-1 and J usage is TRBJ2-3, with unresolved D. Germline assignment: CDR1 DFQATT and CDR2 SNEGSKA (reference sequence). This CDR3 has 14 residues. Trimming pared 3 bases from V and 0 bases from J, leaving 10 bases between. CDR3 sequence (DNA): TGCAGTGCTAGGGGGTGGCAGAGCACAGATACGCAGTATTTT. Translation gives CSARGWQSTDTQYF.